The clone carrying this T cell receptor (beta chain) was observed a single time. This sample is part of a study of blood T cell repertoires in COVID-19. Turning to the study itself: The study drew acute and convalescent COVID-19 samples from the United States, Italy and Spain. PBMCs, B-cell-depleted T cells, or T cells provided the cDNA or gDNA that made up the material.

Here immunoSEQ multiplex PCR was the method, and the copy in TCRdb shows in-frame clones only, minus some. The sample lists 150,000 to 200,000 clones, around 81% occurring once. Enrolled during active infection, Seattle patients were then followed longitudinally. The sample consisted of peripheral blood. The clonotype was recovered from a woman of 80 years or more with COVID-19, enrolled during active disease.

This chain's CDR3 is CASSLNIRSGNTIYF. DNA of the CDR3: TGTGCCAGCAGTTTAAACATTCGCTCTGGAAACACCATATATTTT. The gene calls are TRBV28 and TRBJ1-3; no reliable D call. V was pared by 2 bases and J by 0 bases, with 8 bases between. The CDR3 runs to 15 residues. Germline CDR1 reads MDHEN; CDR2 reads SYDVKM.